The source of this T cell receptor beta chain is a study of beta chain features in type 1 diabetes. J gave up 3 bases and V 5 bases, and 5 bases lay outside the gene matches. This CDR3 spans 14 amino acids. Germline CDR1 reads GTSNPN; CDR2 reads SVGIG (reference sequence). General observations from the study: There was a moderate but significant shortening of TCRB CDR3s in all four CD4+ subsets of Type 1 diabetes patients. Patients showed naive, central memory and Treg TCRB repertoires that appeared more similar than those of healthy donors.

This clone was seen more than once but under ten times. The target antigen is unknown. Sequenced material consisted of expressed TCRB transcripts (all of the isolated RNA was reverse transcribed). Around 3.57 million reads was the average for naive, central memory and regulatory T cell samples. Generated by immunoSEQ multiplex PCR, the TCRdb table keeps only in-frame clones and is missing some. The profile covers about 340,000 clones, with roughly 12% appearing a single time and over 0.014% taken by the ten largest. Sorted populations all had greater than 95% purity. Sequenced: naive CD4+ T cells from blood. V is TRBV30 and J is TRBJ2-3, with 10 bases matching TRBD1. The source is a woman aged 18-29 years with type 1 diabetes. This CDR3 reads CAWAPGQGTDTQYF. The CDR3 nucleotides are TGTGCCTGGGCACCGGGACAGGGGACAGATACGCAGTATTTT.